Listed below are T cell receptor beta chains from one sample, sequenced in a study of Graves' ophthalmopathy and Graves' hyperthyroidism. TCRdb called the multiplex PCR reads again in MiXCR, with one record for every CDR3 protein. The sample records roughly 500,000 distinct CDR3 sequences, approximately 14% being singletons. The sequenced sample consisted of blood. These receptors came from a young woman with Graves' ophthalmopathy. The CDR3 runs from the conserved cysteine through the conserved F or W. A D gene is named only where the DNA matches it firmly. Clone size is not always given. Where it is, it says once, few, many or a class for expanded clones.

clone size	V gene	D gene	J gene	CDR3 protein	CDR3 DNA
many	TRBV19	NA	TRBJ1-5	CASSSMNSNQPQHF	TGTGCCAGTAGCTCGATGAATAGCAATCAGCCCCAGCATTTT
many	TRBV7-9	NA	TRBJ2-7	CASSLEANSYEQYF	TGTGCCAGCAGCTTAGAGGCTAACTCCTACGAGCAGTACTTC
many	TRBV7-2	TRBD2	TRBJ2-5	CASSLALAGIYQETQYF	TGTGCCAGCAGCTTAGCACTAGCGGGTATTTACCAAGAGACCCAGTACTTC
many	TRBV5-1	NA	TRBJ1-2	CASSPDGDGYTF	TGCGCCAGCAGCCCGGACGGAGATGGCTACACCTTC
NA	TRBV27	NA	TRBJ2-5	CASSEMGRSETQYF	TGTGCCAGCAGTGAAATGGGCCGCTCTGAGACCCAGTACTTC
many	TRBV12-3/TRBV12-4	NA	TRBJ2-3	CASSHQTVNTDTQYF	TGTGCCAGCAGTCACCAGACCGTTAACACAGATACGCAGTATTTT
many	TRBV12-3/TRBV12-4	TRBD1	TRBJ1-6	CASSHLGGESPLHF	TGTGCCAGCAGTCACTTAGGGGGCGAATCACCCCTCCACTTT
many	TRBV6-2/TRBV6-3	TRBD2	TRBJ2-7	CASRAPGLAFYEQYF	TGTGCCAGCAGGGCCCCGGGACTAGCGTTCTACGAGCAGTACTTC
few	TRBV4-1	TRBD1	TRBJ2-7	CASSPSGTGSYEQYF	TGCGCCAGCAGCCCATCCGGGACAGGTTCGTACGAGCAGTACTTC
many	TRBV28	NA	TRBJ2-7	CASSPQLPYEQYF	TGTGCCAGCAGTCCCCAGTTACCCTACGAGCAGTACTTC
many	TRBV20-1	TRBD1	TRBJ1-5	CSARDQGGYSNQPQHF	TGCAGTGCTAGAGATCAGGGGGGCTATAGCAATCAGCCCCAGCATTTT
many	TRBV28	NA	TRBJ2-2	CASKHTGEAGELFF	TGTGCCAGCAAGCACACGGGAGAGGCCGGGGAGCTGTTTTTT
many	TRBV6-1	NA	TRBJ1-5	CASSPTGRQPQHF	TGTGCCAGCAGTCCGACCGGCCGTCAGCCCCAGCATTTT
many	TRBV6-5	NA	TRBJ1-2	CASSWRGGYTF	TGTGCCAGCAGTTGGCGGGGTGGCTACACCTTC
NA	TRBV18	NA	TRBJ2-4	CASSPGKVKNIQYF	TGTGCCAGCTCACCAGGAAAGGTTAAAAACATTCAGTACTTC
many	TRBV12-3/TRBV12-4	NA	TRBJ1-5	CASSLRDNQPQHF	TGTGCCAGCAGTTTGAGAGACAATCAGCCCCAGCATTTT
once	TRBV12-3/TRBV12-4	NA	TRBJ2-7	CASTLGYYEQYF	TGTGCCAGCACTTTAGGGTATTACGAGCAGTACTTC
many	TRBV11-2	TRBD1	TRBJ1-1	CASSFRGQGAWGTEAFF	TGTGCCAGCAGCTTCCGGGGACAGGGGGCGTGGGGTACTGAAGCTTTCTTT
NA	TRBV28	TRBD2	TRBJ2-7	CASSGPGLGLYEQYF	TGTGCCAGCAGTGGACCGGGACTAGGCCTCTACGAGCAGTACTTC
many	TRBV2	NA	TRBJ1-1	CASSEDQNTEAFF	TGTGCCAGCAGTGAAGATCAAAACACTGAAGCTTTCTTT
NA	TRBV6-2/TRBV6-3	TRBD1	TRBJ1-5	CASVFGGQGYGSNQPQHF	TGTGCCAGCGTCTTTGGGGGACAGGGGTATGGGAGCAATCAGCCCCAGCATTTT
NA	TRBV3-1	NA	TRBJ2-5	CASSRRDSSSQYF	TGTGCCAGCAGCCGGAGGGACAGCAGCTCCCAGTACTTC
many	TRBV2	NA	TRBJ2-2	CVSMRDSNTGELFF	TGTGTCAGCATGCGGGACTCAAACACCGGGGAGCTGTTTTTT
many	TRBV12-3/TRBV12-4	TRBD2	TRBJ2-7	CASRAAGGPEQYF	TGTGCCAGCAGGGCAGCGGGGGGTCCCGAGCAGTACTTC
many	TRBV12-3/TRBV12-4	NA	TRBJ1-1	CASSFSRGEAFF	TGTGCCAGCAGTTTTAGTAGGGGTGAAGCTTTCTTT
many	TRBV12-3/TRBV12-4	NA	TRBJ2-4	CASSLAVAKNIQYF	TGTGCCAGCAGTTTAGCAGTAGCCAAAAACATTCAGTACTTC
many	TRBV12-3/TRBV12-4	TRBD1	TRBJ1-1	CASSATGNVNTEAFF	TGTGCCAGCAGTGCGACAGGGAATGTGAACACTGAAGCTTTCTTT
many	TRBV25-1	NA	TRBJ2-2	CASSRDGPNTGELFF	TGTGCCAGCAGTAGGGACGGCCCGAACACCGGGGAGCTGTTTTTT
few	TRBV18	NA	TRBJ1-3	CASSPYAQPSGNTIYF	TGTGCCAGCTCACCCTATGCTCAACCCTCTGGAAACACCATATATTTT
NA	TRBV28	TRBD2	TRBJ2-7	CASRQGLAASYEQYF	TGTGCCAGCAGGCAGGGACTAGCGGCTTCCTACGAGCAGTACTTC
NA	TRBV6-1	NA	TRBJ1-1	CASSPGGGGGTEAFF	TGTGCCAGCAGTCCCGGGGGGGGAGGAGGGACTGAAGCTTTCTTT
many	TRBV28	NA	TRBJ2-7	CASGAGRTYEQYF	TGTGCCAGCGGGGCGGGAAGGACCTACGAGCAGTACTTC
many	TRBV12-3/TRBV12-4	NA	TRBJ1-6	CASSPPGLYSPLHF	TGTGCCAGCAGTCCTCCGGGACTGTATTCACCCCTCCACTTT
many	TRBV12-3/TRBV12-4	NA	TRBJ2-2	CATADSHTGELFF	TGTGCCACCGCCGACAGCCACACCGGGGAGCTGTTTTTT